A single sample gave rise to the 28 T cell receptor beta chains below, sequenced in a study of identical twins. MiXCR was run by TCRdb on the 5' RACE reads, yielding one entry per CDR3 protein. The sample has some 1,600,000 distinct CDR3 sequences, more than 30% seen once. Sequencing was performed on cord blood. These receptors were obtained from a newborn girl in good health.

The chain joins TRBV7-8 to TRBJ2-5; D unresolved. Gene TRBJ2-7 matches the end of the DNA better, so the J call may be wrong. Looked up from germline, CDR1 is SGHVS and CDR2 is FQNEAQ. The CDR3 loop spans 10 amino acids. The CDR3 DNA sequence: TGTGCCTATCCCCTTCACGAGCAGTACTTC. Amino acid sequence: CAYPLHEQYF.

The rearrangement uses TRBV3-1 and TRBJ1-6; 9 bases line up with TRBD1. The CDR3 is 14 residues long. The trim removed 4 bases at V and 8 bases at J, leaving 3 bases unmatched. Germline V gene lookup returns CDR1 LGHDT and CDR2 YNNKEL (reference sequence). The CDR3 region has the DNA TGTGCCAGCAGCCGATGGGACAGGGATTCACCCCTCCACTTT. Its protein product is CASSRWDRDSPLHF. The complete variable domain, with remaining parts taken from reference TRBV3-1 and TRBJ1-6, reads DTAVSQTPKYLVTQMGNDKSIKCEQNLGHDTMYWYKQDSKKFLKIMFSYNNKELIINETVPNRFSPKSPDKAHLNLHINSLELGDSAVYFCASSRWDRDSPLHFGNGTRLTVT.

This clonotype has only a few counts. The chain couples TRBV20-1 to TRBJ1-2; a possible D gene is TRBD1 (6 bases). V was pared by 0 bases and J by 8 bases, with 10 bases between. Germline CDR1 is DFQATT and CDR2 is SNEGSKA (reference sequence). CDR3 length: 12 amino acids. The CDR3 DNA reads TGCAGTGCTAGAGATCGCCAGGGGGGCTACACCTTC. Translation: CSARDRQGGYTF.

This clonotype was seen only a few times. The genes are TRBV28 and TRBJ1-2; D is possibly TRBD1 (5 bases). V was trimmed by 7 bases and J by 1 base, leaving 22 bases between them. CDR3 length: 17 amino acids. Germline V gives CDR1 MDHEN, CDR2 SYDVKM. The CDR3 DNA reads as TGTGCCAGCAACCCCAAGCTGACAGCCCCTATTAACTATGGCTACACCTTC. Its protein is CASNPKLTAPINYGYTF.

V and J are TRBV6-1 and TRBJ2-7, with D possibly being TRBD1 (5 bases). Trimming left V 9 bases short and J 3 bases short, with 21 bases between. The CDR3 covers 15 residues. Germline assignment: CDR1 MNHNS and CDR2 SASEGT. The CDR3: CASAVAQGRIYEQYF. DNA for the CDR3: TGTGCCAGTGCGGTTGCGCAGGGTCGAATCTACGAGCAGTACTTC.

DNA for the CDR3: TGTGCCAGCAGTATGGGACTAGCGGGAGGCTTCAGCGAGCAGTACTTC. This sequence encodes CASSMGLAGGFSEQYF. The V and J genes are TRBV27 and TRBJ2-5; 15 nucleotides match TRBD2. The end of the DNA fits TRBJ2-7 better, so the J call may be wrong. This CDR3 region has 16 residues. Germline V gene lookup returns CDR1 MNHEY and CDR2 SMNVEV (reference sequence).

This rearrangement joins TRBV5-1 to TRBJ2-7; TRBD1 might be the D (6 bases). The germline CDR1 and CDR2 sequences are SGHRS and YFSETQ. The ends were cut back, 0 bases at V and 2 bases at J, with 12 bases in the middle. The CDR3 is 15 amino acids. The CDR3: CASSLAGTLTYEQYF. The CDR3 coding sequence is TGCGCCAGCAGCTTGGCCGGGACACTCACCTACGAGCAGTACTTC.

This clonotype was seen repeatedly, ten times or more. This chain joins TRBV5-1 and TRBJ2-5, with D unclear. Looked up from germline, CDR1 is SGHRS and CDR2 is YFSETQ. The CDR3 sequence is 13 residues long. V was pared by 1 base and J by 0 bases, with 4 bases between. DNA of the CDR3: TGCGCCAGCAGCTTGACAGACCAAGAGACCCAGTACTTC. This translates into CASSLTDQETQYF.

This clonotype was seen a handful of times. The chain employs TRBV9 and TRBJ2-7, with 9 bases fitting TRBD2. CDR1 is SGDLS, CDR2 YYNGEE, per germline. The CDR3 runs to 15 residues. The V gene end was trimmed by 2 bases and the J gene end by 1 base; junction bases not matched to a gene: 4. The CDR3 protein is CASSVGSGGSYEQYF. As DNA, the CDR3 is TGTGCCAGCAGCGTCGGGAGCGGGGGGTCCTACGAGCAGTACTTC.

The chain has TRBV7-2 and TRBJ2-1; tentatively, D is TRBD2 (6 bases). Germline V lookup: CDR1 SGHTA, CDR2 FQGNSA. V gave up 4 bases and J gave up 8 bases, with 15 bases separating them. The CDR3 runs 14 residues. The DNA of the CDR3 is TGTGCCAGCAGCTCCAGCGGGCTGGCGTATGAGCAGTTCTTC. Protein sequence: CASSSSGLAYEQFF.

The chain has TRBV2 and TRBJ2-1, with 10 bases that match TRBD1. CDR1 is SNHLY, CDR2 FYNNEI, per germline. Germline trimming cut 2 bases from V and 7 bases from J; bases unmatched to any gene: 11. The CDR3 length is 17 residues. CDR3 residues: CASSERGTGQGGNEQFF. The DNA of the CDR3 is TGTGCCAGCAGTGAAAGGGGGACCGGACAGGGGGGGAATGAGCAGTTCTTC.

In its sample, this clonotype was seen many times. A read error may produce the germline difference seen at one junction end. The J gene is TRBJ2-1, the V gene TRBV5-1; no firm D call. The CDR3 has 12 amino acids. Germline V gives CDR1 SGHRS, CDR2 YFSETQ. CDR3 region: CASSSDYNEQFF. The DNA for the CDR3 is TGTGCCAGCAGTTCCGACTACAATGAGCAGTTCTTC.

This clonotype occurred a few times. The chain uses TRBV11-2 and TRBJ2-4; weak D call: TRBD2 (5 bases). The J call is doubtful: the DNA matches TRBJ2-7 better. CDR1 and CDR2 (germline): SGHAT, FQNNGV. CDR3 size: 18 residues. The chain's CDR3 is CASSSLGSVGIPNYEQYF. CDR3 sequence (DNA): TGTGCCAGCAGCTCGCTGGGGAGCGTAGGTATTCCTAATTACGAGCAGTACTTC.

This clonotype was observed a handful of times. V is TRBV28 and J is TRBJ2-5; 13 positions agree with TRBD2. The germline CDR1 and CDR2 sequences are MDHEN and SYDVKM. The CDR3 runs to 16 residues. J gave up 4 bases and V 5 bases, and 7 bases lay outside the gene matches. The DNA of the CDR3 is TGTGCCAGCAGTCCCGGACTAGCGGGAGTCATAGAGACCCAGTACTTC. Its protein product is CASSPGLAGVIETQYF.

This clonotype has only a few counts. The V gene is TRBV6-6, the J gene TRBJ2-1; a possible D gene is TRBD1 (5 bases). Germline-derived CDR1 and CDR2 are MNHNY and SVGAGI (reference sequence). Trimming removed 11 bases at V and 10 bases at J, with 15 bases between. The CDR3 consists of 11 residues. DNA of the CDR3: TGTGCCGTCACAGGAATAGCCGAGCAGTTCTTC. Translating it yields CAVTGIAEQFF.

A note on this clonotype: The junction shows a germline mismatch at one end, possibly a read error. The gene calls are TRBV28 and TRBJ2-3, with 7 bases fitting TRBD1. Germline V lookup: CDR1 MDHEN, CDR2 SYDVKM. The CDR3 covers 14 residues. The CDR3 region has the DNA TGTACCAGCAGACCCGGACAGGTCACAGATACGCAGTATTTT. It is translated as CTSRPGQVTDTQYF.

CDR3 bases: TGCAGTGCCCCCGGGGGGAACACTGAAGCTTTCTTT. It encodes CSAPGGNTEAFF. This rearrangement joins TRBV20-1 to TRBJ1-1, with D possibly TRBD1 on 5 matching bases. This CDR3 has 12 amino acids. Germline V CDR1 and CDR2: DFQATT, SNEGSKA (reference sequence). Between the trimmed V and J ends, which lost 6 bases and 1 base, there was a span of 9 bases.

This chain joins TRBV20-1 and TRBJ2-4; the D is unclear. The better agreement between TRBJ2-7 and the DNA end casts doubt on the J call. The germline CDR1 and CDR2 sequences are DFQATT and SNEGSKA (reference sequence). The CDR3 covers 11 residues. CDR3 in amino acids: CSASQAYEQYF. CDR3 DNA sequence: TGCAGTGCTAGTCAGGCTTACGAGCAGTACTTC.

A word on this clonotype: Sequence at one end of the junction differs from germline and may be a read error. This chain links TRBV7-2 with TRBJ1-2, with 11 positions matching TRBD1. Looked up from germline, CDR1 is SGHTA and CDR2 is FQGNSA. The CDR3 runs to 19 residues. The CDR3, as DNA: TGTGCCGGCAGCTTATTTCTCCGGACGCGGGGACAGGGGGACTATGGCTACACCTTC. The encoded protein is CAGSLFLRTRGQGDYGYTF. The entire variable domain, with the rest obtained from reference TRBV7-2 and TRBJ1-2, is as follows: GAGVSQSPSNKVTEKGKDVELRCDPISGHTALYWYRQSLGQGLEFLIYFQGNSAPDKSGLPSDRFSAERTGGSVSTLTIQRTQQEDSAVYLCAGSLFLRTRGQGDYGYTFGSGTRLTVV.

This clonotype has more than one count but fewer than ten. In nucleotides, the CDR3 is TGTGCCAGCAAGCCCGGGACAGCCACAGATACGCAGTATTTT. Protein product: CASKPGTATDTQYF. The rearrangement joins TRBV27 to TRBJ2-3, with 7 bases lining up with TRBD1. Germline V gene data show CDR1 as MNHEY and CDR2 as SMNVEV (reference sequence). This CDR3 contains 14 residues. Losses at the gene ends were 7 bases for V and 2 bases for J; bases not matched to a gene: 6.

The chain combines TRBV10-3 with TRBJ2-2; TRBD2 matches at 9 bases. The CDR3 runs to 17 residues. V lost 0 bases to trimming and J lost 3 bases; unmatched junction nucleotides: 5. CDR1 and CDR2 (germline): ENHRY, SYGVKD. The DNA for the CDR3 is TGTGCCATCAGTGAGTCGAAGGGGACTAGCCACACCGGGGAGCTGTTTTTT. Protein product: CAISESKGTSHTGELFF.

V and J are TRBV20-1 and TRBJ2-1, with D perhaps TRBD2 (6 bases). The germline CDR1 and CDR2 sequences are DFQATT and SNEGSKA (reference sequence). V lost 5 bases to trimming and J lost 3 bases, with 11 bases between them. There are 13 residues in the CDR3. CDR3 nucleotides: TGCAGTGCTCCGCGGGGCCGCTACAATGAGCAGTTCTTC. This gives the protein CSAPRGRYNEQFF.

This clonotype has just a few counts. The rearrangement links TRBV24-1 to TRBJ2-7; 8 positions match TRBD2. V lost 5 bases, J lost 7 bases, and 6 bases stayed unmatched. Germline CDR1 and CDR2: KGHDR and SFDVKD. This CDR3 comprises 13 residues. The CDR3 DNA reads as TGTGCCACCAGTGGGACGGGAGGGCCGGAGCAGTACTTC. This encodes CATSGTGGPEQYF.

V is TRBV28 and J is TRBJ2-7; 7 nucleotides match TRBD1. CDR1 is MDHEN and CDR2 is SYDVKM in the germline V gene. Trimming cost V 6 bases and J 1 base; bases outside gene matches: 12. CDR3 length equals 16 residues. DNA for the CDR3: TGTGCCAGCAGCCCTCCGTGGCAGGGGGTATCCTACGAGCAGTACTTC. As protein: CASSPPWQGVSYEQYF.

The chain uses TRBV27 and TRBJ1-4; the D is unclear. The V and J ends lost 6 bases and 7 bases respectively, with 12 bases between them. There are 13 residues in the CDR3. Per germline, CDR1 MNHEY and CDR2 SMNVEV (reference sequence). The CDR3 bases are TGTGCCAGCAGCCTTGACGGAGGTGAAAAACTGTTTTTT. This codes for CASSLDGGEKLFF.

This clonotype came up a few times. The CDR3 region is CSASPPGQGFPYEQYF. In nucleotides, the CDR3 is TGCAGTGCTAGCCCTCCAGGACAGGGTTTTCCCTACGAGCAGTACTTC. The chain has TRBV20-1 and TRBJ2-7, with 8 positions matching TRBD1. Trimming cost V 3 bases and J 2 bases; bases outside gene matches: 12. Germline CDR1 reads DFQATT; CDR2 reads SNEGSKA (reference sequence). This CDR3 region has 16 residues.

There are a few counts of this clonotype. V usage is TRBV5-1 and J usage is TRBJ2-7; 8 nucleotides line up with TRBD2. The germline V gene has CDR1 SGHRS and CDR2 YFSETQ. This CDR3 has 17 residues. Trimming took 1 base from V and 0 from J; bases not matched to a gene: 9. The CDR3 DNA sequence: TGCGCCAGCAGCTTGACGCGCGGACTAGCATTCTCCTACGAGCAGTACTTC. It encodes CASSLTRGLAFSYEQYF.

The gene calls are TRBV3-1 and TRBJ2-3; a weak D match, TRBD1 (6 bases). CDR1 LGHDT and CDR2 YNNKEL come from the germline V gene (reference sequence). V dropped 4 bases and J dropped 2 bases, with 13 bases sitting between them. The CDR3 consists of 15 residues. This CDR3 is CASSLARGITDTQYF. The CDR3 bases are TGTGCCAGCAGCCTCGCGAGGGGGATCACAGATACGCAGTATTTT.